Detailed here is one T cell receptor (beta chain). These data come from a study of blood T cell repertoires in COVID-19. Study context: Donors in the United States, Italy and Spain gave samples during acute or convalescent COVID-19. Nucleic acid was either cDNA or gDNA, and it came from T cells, B-cell-depleted T cells, or PBMCs.

In the original processing: Estimation of nucleated cell counts was performed using reference gene primer amplification. The assay was immunoSEQ multiplex PCR, and TCRdb's table has in-frame clones only and misses some. For V, J and clone size, that table is used; D and trimming come from the DNA. The table includes around 70,000 clones, roughly 86% detected once. V gave up 8 bases and J gave up 3 bases, with 11 bases separating them. CDR1 and CDR2 from the germline V gene are LNHDA and SQIVND (reference sequence). The CDR3 is 13 residues long. Material: peripheral blood. The sequence derives from a human donor in a cohort sampled during active COVID-19. The chain is built from TRBV19 and TRBJ2-1, with D tentatively TRBD1 (6 bases). The CDR3 DNA reads TGTGCCAGTGAAGGGGGTTTCTACAATGAGCAGTTCTTC. Residues: CASEGGFYNEQFF.